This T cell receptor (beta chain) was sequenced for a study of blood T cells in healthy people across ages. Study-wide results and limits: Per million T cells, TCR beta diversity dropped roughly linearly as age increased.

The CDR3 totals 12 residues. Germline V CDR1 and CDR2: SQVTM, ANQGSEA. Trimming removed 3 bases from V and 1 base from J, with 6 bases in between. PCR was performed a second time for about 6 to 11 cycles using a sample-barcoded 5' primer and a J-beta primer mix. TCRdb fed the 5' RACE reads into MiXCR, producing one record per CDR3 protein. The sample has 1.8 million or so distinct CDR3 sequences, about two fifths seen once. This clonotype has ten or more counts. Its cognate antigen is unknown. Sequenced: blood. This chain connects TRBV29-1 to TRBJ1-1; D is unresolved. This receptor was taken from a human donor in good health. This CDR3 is CSVDWGNTEAFF. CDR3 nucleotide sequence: TGCAGCGTTGATTGGGGGAACACTGAAGCTTTCTTT.